These 6 T cell receptor beta chains were sequenced from one sample in a study of cytomegalovirus exposure and HLA in healthy donors. This PCR relied on a set of 60 Vbeta primers and 13 Jbeta primers. Profiled with immunoSEQ multiplex PCR; TCRdb holds only in-frame clones, not every one. The data contain about 160,000 clones, around 85% of them singletons. Sequenced: PBMCs. These receptors were collected from a woman aged 25 to 39 in good health and CMV-seronegative.

The V gene is TRBV20-1, the J gene TRBJ2-3; 8 positions match TRBD2. In germline, CDR1 is DFQATT, CDR2 SNEGSKA (reference sequence). The CDR3 has 11 residues. The chain's CDR3 is CRAGVTDTQYF. Here the CDR3 DNA reads TGCAGAGCGGGGGTGACAGATACGCAGTATTTT.

In its sample, this clone was seen a few times. The chain is built from TRBV30 and TRBJ2-3, with D uncertain. The CDR3 totals 13 residues. V shed 2 bases and J shed 2 bases, with 8 bases lying between them. Germline CDR1 reads GTSNPN; CDR2 reads SVGIG (reference sequence). CDR3 sequence (DNA): TGTGCCTGGAGTTGGGCGCCCACAGATACGCAGTATTTT. This codes for CAWSWAPTDTQYF.

The genes are TRBV5-5 and TRBJ2-1; 9 nucleotides agree with TRBD2. The junction had 6 bases not matched to a gene; V was cut back by 0 bases and J by 2 bases. There are 17 residues in the CDR3. Germline CDR1 is SGHKS and CDR2 is YYEKEE (reference sequence). The CDR3 DNA reads TGTGCCAGCAGCTTGGCCCCAGCGGGAGGCACCTACAATGAGCAGTTCTTC. Residues: CASSLAPAGGTYNEQFF.

Concerning this clone: One end of the junction fails to match germline, which may point to a read error. Distinct nucleotide sequences in the sample also encode this CDR3. The chain carries TRBV5-5 and TRBJ2-2; a possible D gene is TRBD2 (6 bases). This CDR3 has 14 amino acids. Germline V gene data show CDR1 as SGHKS and CDR2 as YYEKEE (reference sequence). The CDR3: CASSFPSGTGELFF. CDR3 DNA sequence: TGCGCCAGCAGCTTTCCTTCGGGGACTGGGGAGCTGTTTTTT.

This clone was detected only a few times. The gene calls are TRBV18 and TRBJ1-1; D may be TRBD1 (5 bases). The germline V and J ends were trimmed by 3 bases and 5 bases, with 16 bases remaining between them. The CDR3 covers 15 residues. Germline V gene lookup returns CDR1 KGHSH and CDR2 LQKENI. CDR3 region: CASSPQQGLSTEAFF. The CDR3 DNA sequence: TGTGCCAGCTCACCTCAGCAGGGCCTGAGTACTGAAGCTTTCTTT.

The chain combines TRBV5-8 with TRBJ2-1; D is possibly TRBD2 (5 bases). This CDR3 has 13 residues. The V and J ends lost 0 bases and 15 bases respectively, with 16 bases between them. CDR1 SGHTS and CDR2 YDEGEE come from the germline V gene. CDR3 DNA: TGTGCCAGCAGCTTGGAGGCGGGCCTAATAGGGTTCTTC. This gives the protein CASSLEAGLIGFF.